This T cell receptor beta chain was captured by sequencing in a study of blood T cell repertoires in COVID-19. This clone was seen only once. The CDR3 has 15 amino acids. Per the germline V gene, CDR1 is LNHDA and CDR2 is SQIVND (reference sequence). V lost 4 bases, J lost 8 bases, and 11 bases stayed unmatched. The table came from immunoSEQ multiplex PCR; TCRdb's copy has only in-frame clones and leaves some out. This sample carries 400,000 or so clones, roughly 87% of them seen once, and the ten largest clones take 0.6%. The specimen was PBMCs or T cells enriched from blood (not recorded which). The TCR comes from a man aged 18-30 years who had recovered from COVID-19. The chain carries TRBV19 and TRBJ1-2; 9 bases match TRBD1. The CDR3 loop is CASSRGTGRVNGYTF. The CDR3 coding sequence is TGTGCCAGTAGTAGGGGGACAGGGCGCGTGAACGGCTACACCTTC.